This TCR beta chain appears in the sequencing data of a study of regulatory T cells in long-lasting Graves disease. Study conclusions and caveats: Public clonotype sharing was higher in persistent than newly diagnosed patients.

There are 15 residues in the CDR3. V dropped 3 bases and J dropped 0 bases, with 9 bases sitting between them. Germline V CDR1 and CDR2: SGHTA, FQGNSA. Arm-PCR with iRepertoire HTBI primers amplified the CDR3 regions for these TCR beta libraries. TCRdb analysed the multiplex PCR reads with MiXCR anew, one entry per CDR3 protein. The sample consists of 300,000 to 400,000 distinct CDR3 sequences, approximately 16% of them appearing once. As to time point: newly diagnosed GD, antithyroid drugs for less than 3 months. Scientists built the TCR library using RNA that was extracted from PBMCs. Concerning this clonotype itself: Its antigen is not identified.

The data were also submitted as part of a second study, on T cells in Graves' hyperthyroidism and ophthalmopathy. That paper adds: Lactation, pregnancy, other autoimmune disease or uncontrolled infection excluded patients. Peripheral blood also featured most of the thyroid clonotypes expanded above 0.001.

This clonotype was sampled from a man aged 35 to 55 with Graves disease. Source: peripheral blood mononuclear cells (PBMCs), taken at new diagnosis, from a patient treated with antithyroid drugs. V and J are TRBV7-2 and TRBJ2-1; D is perhaps TRBD1 (6 bases). DNA for the CDR3: TGTGCCAGCAGCTTTAGGGGGTCCTCCTACAATGAGCAGTTCTTC. Protein product: CASSFRGSSYNEQFF.